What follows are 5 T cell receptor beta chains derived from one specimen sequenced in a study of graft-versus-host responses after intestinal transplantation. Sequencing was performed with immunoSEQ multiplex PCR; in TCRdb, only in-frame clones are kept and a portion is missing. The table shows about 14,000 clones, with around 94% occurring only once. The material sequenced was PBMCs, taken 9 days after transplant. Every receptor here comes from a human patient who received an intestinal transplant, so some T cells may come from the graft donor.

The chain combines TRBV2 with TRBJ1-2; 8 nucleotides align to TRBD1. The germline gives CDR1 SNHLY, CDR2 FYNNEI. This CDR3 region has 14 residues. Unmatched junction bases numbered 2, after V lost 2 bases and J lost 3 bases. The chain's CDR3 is CASSEQGADYGYTF. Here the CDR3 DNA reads TGTGCCAGCAGTGAACAGGGGGCAGACTATGGCTACACCTTC.

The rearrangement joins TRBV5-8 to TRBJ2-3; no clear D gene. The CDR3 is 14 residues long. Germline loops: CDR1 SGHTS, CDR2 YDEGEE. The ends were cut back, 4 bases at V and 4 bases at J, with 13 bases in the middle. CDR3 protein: CASSQPWESDTQYF. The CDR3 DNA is TGTGCCAGCAGCCAACCCTGGGAATCAGATACGCAGTATTTT.

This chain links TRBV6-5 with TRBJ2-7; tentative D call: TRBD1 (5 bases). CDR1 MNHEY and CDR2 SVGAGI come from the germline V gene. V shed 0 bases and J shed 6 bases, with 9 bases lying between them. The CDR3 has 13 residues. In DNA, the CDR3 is TGTGCCAGCAGTTACTCTAAGGGGTCCGAGCAGTACTTC. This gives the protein CASSYSKGSEQYF.

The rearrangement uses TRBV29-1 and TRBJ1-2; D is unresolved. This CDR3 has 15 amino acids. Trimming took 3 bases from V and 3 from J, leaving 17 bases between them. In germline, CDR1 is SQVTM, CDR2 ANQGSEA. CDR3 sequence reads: CSVDSSGMDYYGYTF. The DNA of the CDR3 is TGCAGCGTTGATTCTTCGGGAATGGATTACTATGGCTACACCTTC.

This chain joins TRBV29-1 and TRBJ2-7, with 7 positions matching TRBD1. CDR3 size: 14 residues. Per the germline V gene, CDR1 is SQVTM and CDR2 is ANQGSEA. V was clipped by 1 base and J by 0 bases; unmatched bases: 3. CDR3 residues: CSVEGTGDSYEQYF. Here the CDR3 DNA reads TGCAGCGTTGAAGGGACAGGTGACTCCTACGAGCAGTACTTC.